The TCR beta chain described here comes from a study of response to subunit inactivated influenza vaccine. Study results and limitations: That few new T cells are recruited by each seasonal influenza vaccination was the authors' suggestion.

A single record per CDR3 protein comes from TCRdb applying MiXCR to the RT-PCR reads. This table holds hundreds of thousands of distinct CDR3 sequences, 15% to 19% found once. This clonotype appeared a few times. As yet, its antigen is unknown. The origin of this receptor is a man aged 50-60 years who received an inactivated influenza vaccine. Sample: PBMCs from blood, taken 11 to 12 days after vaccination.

This CDR3 is CASSLNPGQGYEQYF. CDR3 DNA: TGTGCCAGCAGTTTAAATCCGGGACAGGGCTACGAGCAGTACTTC. The chain has TRBV7-8 and TRBJ2-7; 9 bases agree with TRBD1. Germline assignment: CDR1 SGHVS and CDR2 FQNEAQ. V lost 6 bases to trimming and J lost 3 bases; unmatched junction nucleotides: 9. CDR3 length: 15 amino acids.